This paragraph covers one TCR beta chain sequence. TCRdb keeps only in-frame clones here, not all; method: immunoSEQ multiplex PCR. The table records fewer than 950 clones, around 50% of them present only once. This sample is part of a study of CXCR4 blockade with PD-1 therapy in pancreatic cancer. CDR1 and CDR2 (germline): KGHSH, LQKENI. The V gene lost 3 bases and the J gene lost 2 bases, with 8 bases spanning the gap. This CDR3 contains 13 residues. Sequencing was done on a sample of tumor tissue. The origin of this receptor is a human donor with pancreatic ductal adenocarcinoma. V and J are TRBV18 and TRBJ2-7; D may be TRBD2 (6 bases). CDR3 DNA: TGTGCCAGCTCACCTTGGGGGGCCTACGAGCAGTACTTC. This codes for CASSPWGAYEQYF.